The 29 T cell receptor beta chains presented below share a single source sample, sequenced in a study of blood T cells in healthy people across ages. It was with a sample-barcoded 5' primer and a J-beta primer mix that a second PCR of roughly 7 to 12 cycles was run. MiXCR, applied by TCRdb to the 5' RACE reads, yields one record per CDR3 protein. The repertoire holds some 1,500,000 distinct CDR3 sequences, with 42% as singletons. Sequenced material: blood. The receptors were sampled from a woman between 18 and 29 years old in good health.

This chain joins TRBV27 and TRBJ2-2, with unresolved D. V lost 5 bases and J lost 7, with 14 bases in between. From germline, CDR1 is MNHEY and CDR2 SMNVEV (reference sequence). The length of the CDR3 is 14 residues. CDR3 residues: CASSTLGEIGELFF. CDR3 DNA sequence: TGTGCCAGCAGTACCCTAGGAGAGATCGGGGAGCTGTTTTTT.

This clonotype was observed a handful of times. The rearrangement links TRBV7-9 to TRBJ2-4, with 10 bases matching TRBD1. The length of the CDR3 is 15 residues. The junction had 13 bases not matched to a gene; V was cut back by 4 bases and J by 13 bases. Per the germline V gene, CDR1 is SEHNR and CDR2 is FQNEAQ (reference sequence). CDR3 amino acids: CASSSPGTGVGEQYF. The CDR3, as DNA: TGTGCCAGCAGCTCTCCCGGGACAGGGGTGGGTGAGCAGTACTTC.

The chain is built from TRBV7-8 and TRBJ2-7, with a tentative D call TRBD2 (5 bases). Near its end, the DNA agrees better with TRBJ2-5, so the J call may be wrong. CDR3 length: 13 amino acids. From germline, CDR1 is SGHVS and CDR2 FQNEAQ. This CDR3 reads CASSVYGSETQYF. The CDR3 DNA is TGTGCCAGCAGCGTCTATGGGAGTGAGACCCAGTACTTC.

The chain combines TRBV5-1 with TRBJ2-7; the D is unclear. The germline V gene has CDR1 SGHRS and CDR2 YFSETQ. This CDR3 comprises 13 residues. Trimming took 5 bases from V and 2 from J, leaving 11 bases between them. The CDR3 spells CASSTESAYEQYF. The CDR3 nucleotides read TGCGCCAGCAGTACGGAATCCGCCTACGAGCAGTACTTC.

This clonotype was counted a few times. The chain uses TRBV7-8 and TRBJ2-3, with 7 nucleotides matching TRBD1. Germline V lookup: CDR1 SGHVS, CDR2 FQNEAQ. V shed 5 bases and J 3 bases; nucleotides not matched to a gene: 8. This CDR3 region has 15 residues. The CDR3 nucleotides are TGTGCCAGCAGCGGTAACAGGGGCTGGACAGATACGCAGTATTTT. It codes for CASSGNRGWTDTQYF.

There are many counts of this clonotype. V is TRBV12-3 or TRBV12-4 and J is TRBJ2-1, with TRBD2 as a possible D gene (6 bases). This CDR3 has 15 residues. V shed 2 bases and J shed 1 base, with 9 bases lying between them. The CDR3 region is CASSLSSESYNEQFF. The CDR3 coding sequence is TGTGCCAGCAGTTTATCTAGCGAGTCCTACAATGAGCAGTTCTTC.

The chain recombines TRBV4-3 with TRBJ2-4; D may be TRBD1 or TRBD2 (5 bases each). The V and J ends lost 4 bases and 6 bases respectively, with 16 bases between them. CDR3 length equals 15 residues. Germline CDR1 is LGHNA and CDR2 is YSLEER. In nucleotides, the CDR3 is TGCGCCAGCAGCCCGGGTACGGGGCGTTCAAACATTCAGTACTTC. Protein: CASSPGTGRSNIQYF.

The chain joins TRBV7-2 to TRBJ1-2; D might be TRBD1 (5 bases). The CDR3 is made up of 14 amino acids. Germline CDR1 and CDR2: SGHTA and FQGNSA. V lost 5 bases, J lost 6 bases, and 16 bases lay in between. The CDR3 DNA reads as TGTGCCAGCAGCCAAGGACCTCGGGGCAATGGCTACACCTTC. As protein: CASSQGPRGNGYTF.

CDR3 coding DNA: TGTGCCAGCAGTGCAGGGGGAATCTCCTACAATGAGCAGTTCTTC. It encodes CASSAGGISYNEQFF. The V call is TRBV25-1, the J call TRBJ2-1, with 7 bases that match TRBD1. Per the germline V gene, CDR1 is MGHDK and CDR2 is SYGVNS. The CDR3 has 15 amino acids. V was clipped by 4 bases and J by 0 bases; unmatched bases: 3.

As regards this clonotype: The germline gene is not matched at one end of the junction; a read error may be the cause. V usage is TRBV12-3 or TRBV12-4 and J usage is TRBJ2-7, with D hard to call. The CDR3 length is 13 residues. The CDR3: CAGSLVGRNEQYF. The CDR3 bases are TGTGCCGGCAGTTTAGTCGGCCGGAATGAGCAGTACTTC.

The chain is built from TRBV11-2 and TRBJ2-1, with 8 bases lining up with TRBD2. CDR3 length: 14 residues. J lost 9 bases, V lost 5 bases, and 9 bases had no gene match. Germline V CDR1 and CDR2: SGHAT, FQNNGV. The CDR3 nucleotides read TGTGCCAGCAGCCCAAGGACTAGCTCAGGTGAGCAGTTCTTC. Translated: CASSPRTSSGEQFF.

The chain joins TRBV12-3 or TRBV12-4 to TRBJ2-3, with 7 nucleotides matching TRBD1. V was pared by 6 bases and J by 3 bases, with 12 bases of the junction left unmatched. This CDR3 has 16 amino acids. CDR3 in DNA: TGTGCCAGCAGCTGGGGACAGAAGGGGCCTACAGATACGCAGTATTTT. This encodes CASSWGQKGPTDTQYF.

CDR3 in DNA: TGTGCCAGCAGCCGAACGACCGGACAGGGGGAGTATGGCTACACCTTC. Translated, it gives CASSRTTGQGEYGYTF. This chain joins TRBV6-1 and TRBJ1-2; 10 bases agree with TRBD1. Losses at the gene ends were 6 bases for V and 5 bases for J; bases not matched to a gene: 12. Germline values: CDR1 MNHNS, CDR2 SASEGT. There are 16 residues in the CDR3.

This sequence joins TRBV20-1 and TRBJ1-6; TRBD1 is a possible D gene (5 bases). The V and J ends lost 0 bases and 10 bases respectively, with 16 bases between them. Germline CDR1 reads DFQATT; CDR2 reads SNEGSKA (reference sequence). This CDR3 has 15 amino acids. This CDR3 is CSARDLFGDDSPLHF. DNA for the CDR3: TGCAGTGCTAGAGACCTCTTCGGGGACGACTCACCCCTCCACTTT.

The chain combines TRBV2 with TRBJ1-5; TRBD1 is a possible D gene (6 bases). This CDR3 has 15 amino acids. CDR1 SNHLY and CDR2 FYNNEI come from the germline V gene. V dropped 7 bases and J dropped 0 bases, with 13 bases sitting between them. CDR3 coding DNA: TGTGCCAGCACGACAGGCGGCGGTAGCAATCAGCCCCAGCATTTT. It yields the protein CASTTGGGSNQPQHF.

The chain employs TRBV7-9 and TRBJ2-7, with D uncertain. Germline V gene sequence: CDR1 SEHNR, CDR2 FQNEAQ (reference sequence). The CDR3 totals 16 residues. The V end was cut by 1 base, the J end by 3 bases, with 16 bases between. In DNA, the CDR3 is TGTGCCAGCAGCTTAGTAGGGATTTTAGCAGACTACGAGCAGTACTTC. Translation gives CASSLVGILADYEQYF.

The V and J genes are TRBV20-1 and TRBJ1-2; 11 bases agree with TRBD1. The germline CDR1 and CDR2 sequences are DFQATT and SNEGSKA (reference sequence). The J segment lost 0 bases and the V segment lost 5 bases, leaving 5 bases of the junction unmatched. CDR3 length equals 15 residues. CDR3 amino acids: CSAQRTGGPNYGYTF. CDR3 in DNA: TGCAGTGCTCAAAGGACAGGGGGCCCTAACTATGGCTACACCTTC.

The chain employs TRBV7-2 and TRBJ2-1; TRBD2 matches at 7 bases. The CDR3 contains 17 residues. Germline V CDR1 and CDR2: SGHTA, FQGNSA. V shed 5 bases and J 6 bases; nucleotides not matched to a gene: 16. The CDR3 protein is CASSQLGPPSGFNEQFF. The CDR3, as DNA: TGTGCCAGCAGCCAACTAGGGCCCCCTAGCGGTTTCAATGAGCAGTTCTTC. Drawing the rest from reference TRBV7-2 and TRBJ2-1, the complete variable domain is GAGVSQSPSNKVTEKGKDVELRCDPISGHTALYWYRQSLGQGLEFLIYFQGNSAPDKSGLPSDRFSAERTGGSVSTLTIQRTQQEDSAVYLCASSQLGPPSGFNEQFFGPGTRLTVL.

This clonotype was counted a few times. The rearrangement uses TRBV20-1 and TRBJ1-2, with D possibly matching TRBD1 (5 bases). V was shortened by 3 bases and J by 4 bases, with 15 bases between the two germline ends. CDR1 is DFQATT, CDR2 SNEGSKA, per germline (reference sequence). The CDR3 has 14 residues. The CDR3 region is CSASEIGEGYGYTF. CDR3 DNA sequence: TGCAGTGCTAGCGAGATAGGGGAGGGCTATGGCTACACCTTC.

This clonotype was observed a few times. V is TRBV7-2 and J is TRBJ1-4; 9 positions agree with TRBD1. Germline CDR1 reads SGHTA; CDR2 reads FQGNSA. This CDR3 comprises 15 residues. V shed 2 bases and J 6 bases; nucleotides not matched to a gene: 4. The CDR3 region is CASSLFGDRDEKLFF. CDR3 DNA: TGTGCCAGCAGCTTATTTGGGGACAGGGATGAAAAACTGTTTTTT.

In this sample, this clonotype turned up a few times. This sequence joins TRBV24-1 and TRBJ2-1; no clear D. The CDR3 runs 16 residues. Per germline, CDR1 KGHDR and CDR2 SFDVKD. V was shortened by 3 bases and J by 1 base, with 12 bases between the two germline ends. The CDR3 region has the DNA TGTGCCACCAGTGATGGCGGAAAGGCGTCCTACAATGAGCAGTTCTTC. This codes for CATSDGGKASYNEQFF.

The V gene is TRBV7-2, the J gene TRBJ2-3, with 10 bases lining up with TRBD2. Unmatched junction bases numbered 7, after V lost 2 bases and J lost 2 bases. Looked up from germline, CDR1 is SGHTA and CDR2 is FQGNSA. The CDR3 contains 17 residues. The CDR3 DNA reads TGTGCCAGCAGCTTATTAACTAGCGGGGACCCCACAGATACGCAGTATTTT. This sequence encodes CASSLLTSGDPTDTQYF.

The V gene is TRBV7-8, the J gene TRBJ2-7, with D maybe TRBD1 (5 bases). There are 14 residues in the CDR3. Per the germline V gene, CDR1 is SGHVS and CDR2 is FQNEAQ. V lost 4 bases, J lost 0 bases, and 10 bases lay in between. CDR3 DNA: TGTGCCAGCAGCTCGGACGGACACTCCTACGAGCAGTACTTC. Translated: CASSSDGHSYEQYF.

A few counts support this clonotype. The V gene is TRBV6-5, the J gene TRBJ1-5, with D possibly being TRBD1 (6 bases). Between the trimmed V and J ends, which lost 6 bases and 3 bases, there was a span of 9 bases. Germline values: CDR1 MNHEY, CDR2 SVGAGI. The CDR3 extends over 13 amino acids. CDR3 DNA: TGTGCCAGCAGACGACAGGTCAATCAGCCCCAGCATTTT. It codes for CASRRQVNQPQHF.

The chain joins TRBV7-2 to TRBJ1-1; D is undetermined. Germline V gene data show CDR1 as SGHTA and CDR2 as FQGNSA. The CDR3 totals 14 residues. V shed 0 bases and J shed 6 bases, with 11 bases lying between them. In DNA, the CDR3 is TGTGCCAGCAGCTTAGCGCTTTTGGGGTCTGAAGCTTTCTTT. It codes for CASSLALLGSEAFF.

The chain combines TRBV2 with TRBJ1-1; the D gene is possibly TRBD1 (6 bases). V lost 0 bases, J lost 10 bases, and 15 bases lay in between. The CDR3 length is 14 residues. The V gene's germline CDR1 is SNHLY and CDR2 FYNNEI. CDR3 in amino acids: CASSEASGVGSAFF. The CDR3 coding sequence is TGTGCCAGCAGTGAAGCATCAGGGGTAGGTTCAGCTTTCTTT.

This clonotype was counted only a few times. The gene calls are TRBV25-1 and TRBJ1-1; D is undetermined. With 4 bases removed from V and 4 bases from J, the gap between germline ends came to 22 bases. Germline-derived CDR1 and CDR2 are MGHDK and SYGVNS. The CDR3 runs 17 residues. CDR3 sequence: CASSGPSPNRPSTEAFF. The CDR3 region has the DNA TGTGCCAGCAGTGGCCCGAGCCCAAATAGGCCCTCCACTGAAGCTTTCTTT.

This clonotype was detected only a few times. V gene TRBV29-1 combines with J gene TRBJ2-7; D is unclear. The CDR3 consists of 11 residues. Germline V CDR1 and CDR2: SQVTM, ANQGSEA. Trimming pared 5 bases from V and 3 bases from J, leaving 8 bases between. The CDR3 DNA reads TGCAGCGTTCAAACAGTCTACGAGCAGTACTTC. This gives the protein CSVQTVYEQYF.

The V gene is TRBV4-1, the J gene TRBJ2-5, with D perhaps TRBD2 (7 bases). The J call may be mistaken, given a closer DNA end match to TRBJ2-7. CDR3 length equals 15 residues. Germline loops: CDR1 MGHRA, CDR2 YSYEKL. The CDR3 DNA reads as TGCGCCAGCAGCCGTGGGGGAGGGGACACCTACGAGCAGTACTTC. Its protein is CASSRGGGDTYEQYF.